Shown below are 4 T cell receptor beta chains from a single sample sequenced in a study of blood T cell repertoires in COVID-19. Sequencing used immunoSEQ multiplex PCR; TCRdb keeps in-frame clones, though not all of them. The table lists under 250,000 clones, roughly four fifths of them singletons. The sequenced sample consisted of peripheral blood. These receptor sequences come from a woman aged 25 to 39 who had recovered from COVID-19.

The V call is TRBV29-1, the J call TRBJ1-5; D unclear. The CDR3 is 16 amino acids. CDR1 is SQVTM, CDR2 ANQGSEA, per germline. With 5 bases removed from V and 0 bases from J, the gap between germline ends came to 17 bases. CDR3 sequence (DNA): TGCAGCGTTTTATTACAGCAAGCAGGTAGCAATCAGCCCCAGCATTTT. Translating gives CSVLLQQAGSNQPQHF. Looking up the rest from reference TRBV29-1 and TRBJ1-5 gives the full variable domain: SAVISQKPSRDICQRGTSLTIQCQVDSQVTMMFWYRQQPGQSLTLIATANQGSEATYESGFVIDKFPISRPNLTFSTLTVSNMSPEDSSIYLCSVLLQQAGSNQPQHFGDGTRLSIL.

The J gene is TRBJ1-1, the V gene TRBV7-2; 7 positions agree with TRBD1. Per the germline V gene, CDR1 is SGHTA and CDR2 is FQGNSA. This CDR3 region has 13 residues. V shed 0 bases, J shed 10 bases, and the junction held 5 bases outside the gene matches. CDR3 sequence (DNA): TGTGCCAGCAGCTTAGCGCGACAGGGTAGAGCTTTCTTT. Translation gives CASSLARQGRAFF.

This sequence joins TRBV2 and TRBJ2-6; D is undetermined. The CDR3 sequence is 16 residues long. V gave up 2 bases and J gave up 0 bases, with 8 bases separating them. From germline, CDR1 is SNHLY and CDR2 FYNNEI. The CDR3 loop reads CASSEPFPSGANVLTF. CDR3 DNA: TGTGCCAGCAGTGAACCGTTTCCCTCTGGGGCCAACGTCCTGACTTTC.

Concerning this clone itself: The junction and the germline gene differ at one end; a read error may be behind it. The chain has TRBV6-5 and TRBJ1-1, with 7 nucleotides matching TRBD1. The length of the CDR3 is 13 residues. Germline V gives CDR1 MNHEY, CDR2 SVGAGI. DNA of the CDR3: TGTGCCAGCAGCCTAACAGGGGACGGGACTGCTATGTTT. Protein product: CASSLTGDGTAMF.